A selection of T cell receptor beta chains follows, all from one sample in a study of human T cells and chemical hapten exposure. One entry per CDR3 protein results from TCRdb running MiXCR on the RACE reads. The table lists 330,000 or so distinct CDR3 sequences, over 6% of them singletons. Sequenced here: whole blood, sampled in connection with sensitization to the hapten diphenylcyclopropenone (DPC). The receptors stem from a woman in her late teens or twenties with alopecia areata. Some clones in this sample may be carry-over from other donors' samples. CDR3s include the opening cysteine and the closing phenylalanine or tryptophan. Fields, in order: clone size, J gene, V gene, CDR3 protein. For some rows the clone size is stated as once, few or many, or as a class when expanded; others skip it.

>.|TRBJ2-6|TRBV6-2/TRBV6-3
CASSYGVAGANVLTF
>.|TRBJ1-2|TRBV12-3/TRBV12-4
CASSPSGYGYTF
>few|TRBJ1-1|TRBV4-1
CASSQDSASTNTEAFF
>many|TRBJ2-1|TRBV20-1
CSARDWSRGLYGNEQFF
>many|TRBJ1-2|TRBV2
CASGGTGNYGYTF
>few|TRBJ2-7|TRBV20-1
CSARLPLTGTSYEQYF
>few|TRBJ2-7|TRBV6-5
CASSYKADSPYEQYF
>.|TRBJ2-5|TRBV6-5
CASSSRVGKTQYF
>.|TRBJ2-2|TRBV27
CASSIRVGGELFF
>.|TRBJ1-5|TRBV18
CASSPVRYGGPRINQPQHF
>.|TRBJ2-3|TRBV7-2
CASSLFGTSVDTQYF
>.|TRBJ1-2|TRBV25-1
CASSESVGDGYTF
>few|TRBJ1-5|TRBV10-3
CATAERQVNQPQHF
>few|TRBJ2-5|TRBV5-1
CASSLWRGTTQETQYF
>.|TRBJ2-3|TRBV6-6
CASSWRDSTDTQYF
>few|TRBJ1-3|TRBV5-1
CASSLETRSSGNTIYF
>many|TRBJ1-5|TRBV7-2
CASSFQGGQPQHF
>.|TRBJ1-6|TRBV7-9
CASSVSAGRGGDAPLHF
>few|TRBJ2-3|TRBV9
CASSVGRAGTDTQYF
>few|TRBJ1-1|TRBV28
CASFRWGTGDKAFF
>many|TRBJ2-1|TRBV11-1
CASSPPGAGGSNEQFF
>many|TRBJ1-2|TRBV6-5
CASSLSLSGAQGYTF
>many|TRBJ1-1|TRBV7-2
CASSPSIFTEAFF
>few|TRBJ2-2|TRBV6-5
CASSSQGSDTGELFF
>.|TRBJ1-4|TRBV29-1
CSVTGEANEKLFF
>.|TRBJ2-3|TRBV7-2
CASSLALLAGVSTDTQYF
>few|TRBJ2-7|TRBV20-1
CSAGGGPQGNEQYF
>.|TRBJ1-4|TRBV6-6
CASSYSSGPHEKLFF
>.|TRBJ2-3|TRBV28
CASSLLGIYNPSGRTDTQYF
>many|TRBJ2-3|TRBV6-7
CASSELPFYQADTQYF
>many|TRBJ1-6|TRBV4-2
CASSQLRLDSLLNSPLHF
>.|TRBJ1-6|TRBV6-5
CASSYSGGVNSPLHF
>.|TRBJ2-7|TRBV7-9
CASSLQDRGIYEQYF
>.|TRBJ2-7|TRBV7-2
CASSARNPSYEQYF
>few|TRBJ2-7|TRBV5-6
CASSFRSERGEQYF
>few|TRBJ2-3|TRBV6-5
CASSYSLMGGLGTDTQYF
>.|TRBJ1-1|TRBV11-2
CASSLVRDLEAFF
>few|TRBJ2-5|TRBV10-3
CAISEGYGQNQETQYF
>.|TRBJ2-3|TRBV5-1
CASSSGQGLRGPRDTQYF
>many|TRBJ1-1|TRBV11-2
CASSYYGDKDLEAFF
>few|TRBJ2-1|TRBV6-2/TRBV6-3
CASSSQGLAGWNEQFF
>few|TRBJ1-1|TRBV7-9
CASSLGAAVNTEAFF
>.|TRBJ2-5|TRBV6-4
CASSDNFGETQYF
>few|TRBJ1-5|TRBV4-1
CASSQPSQGRGQPQHF
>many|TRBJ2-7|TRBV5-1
CASSSDYEQYF
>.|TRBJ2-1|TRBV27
CASSPNSEDEQFF
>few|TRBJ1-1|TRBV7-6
CASSFGDNTEAFF
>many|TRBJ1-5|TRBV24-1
CATSDGRPRQPQHF
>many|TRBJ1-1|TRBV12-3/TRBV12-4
CASRNDRFKTEAFF
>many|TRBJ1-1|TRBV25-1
CASSPSPDSSNTEAFF
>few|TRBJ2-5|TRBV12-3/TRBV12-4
CASSSSRTGGETQYF
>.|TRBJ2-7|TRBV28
CASSLIREDGGEQYF
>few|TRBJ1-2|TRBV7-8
CASSSRTGATSLYGYTF
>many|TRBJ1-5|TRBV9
CASSVKDDRGSQPQHF
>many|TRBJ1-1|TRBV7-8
CASSLFTPGSKRAFF
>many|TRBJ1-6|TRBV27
CASSSPLRANSPLHF
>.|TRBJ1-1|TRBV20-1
CSAPPSMNTEAFF
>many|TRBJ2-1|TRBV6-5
CASRSRLAGGPRDEQFF
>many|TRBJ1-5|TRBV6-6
CASSYRQGGSQPQHF
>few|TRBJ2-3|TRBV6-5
CASVERGTQYF